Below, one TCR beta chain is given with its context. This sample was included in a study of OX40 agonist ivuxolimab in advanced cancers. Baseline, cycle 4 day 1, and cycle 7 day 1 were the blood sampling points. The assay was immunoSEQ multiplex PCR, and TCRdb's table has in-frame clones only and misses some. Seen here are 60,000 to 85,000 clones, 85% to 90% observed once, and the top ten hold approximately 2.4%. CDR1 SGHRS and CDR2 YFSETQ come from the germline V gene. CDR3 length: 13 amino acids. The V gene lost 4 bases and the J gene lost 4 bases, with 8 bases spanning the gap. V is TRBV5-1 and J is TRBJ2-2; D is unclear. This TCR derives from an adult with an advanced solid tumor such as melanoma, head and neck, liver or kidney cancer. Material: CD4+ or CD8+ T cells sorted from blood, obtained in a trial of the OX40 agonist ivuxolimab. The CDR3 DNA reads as TGCGCCAGCAGCGCTAGGAGCACCGGGGAGCTGTTTTTT. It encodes CASSARSTGELFF.